The next 23 T cell receptor beta chains were all read from a single sample in a study of T-cell memory formation after mild COVID-19. TCRdb passed the 5' RACE reads through MiXCR, listing each CDR3 protein once. The sample includes more than 200,000 distinct CDR3 sequences, approximately 16% of them seen just once. Sequenced: PBMCs or a T cell subset sorted from them (not recorded which). The receptors were sampled from a man younger than 35 who had mild COVID-19 (a few samples of this study predate the infection). Cell type and time point are not known.

Here the CDR3 DNA reads TGTGCCAGCAGCTTAACGTCAGGGATTGACGATGAGCAGTTCTTC. Translated: CASSLTSGIDDEQFF. The chain carries TRBV7-3 and TRBJ2-1; TRBD1 might be the D (5 bases). Trimming took 0 bases from V and 8 from J, leaving 14 bases between them. Germline CDR1 and CDR2: SGHTA and FQGTGA. This CDR3 has 15 residues.

The J gene is TRBJ2-4, the V gene TRBV12-3 or TRBV12-4, with TRBD2 as a possible D gene (5 bases). Deletions cut 7 bases from V and 1 base from J, with 11 bases between. This CDR3 comprises 14 residues. CDR3 protein: CASKPGGAKNIQYF. Here the CDR3 DNA reads TGTGCCAGCAAACCAGGAGGTGCCAAAAACATTCAGTACTTC.

J is TRBJ2-5 and V is TRBV18; D unclear. Germline V CDR1 and CDR2: KGHSH, LQKENI. The CDR3 runs 14 residues. The V and J ends lost 0 bases and 1 base respectively, with 6 bases between them. In DNA form, the CDR3 reads TGTGCCAGCTCACCACCGTCCAGCCAAGAGACCCAGTACTTC. Residues: CASSPPSSQETQYF. Full variable domain (rest looked up from reference TRBV18 and TRBJ2-5): NAGVMQNPRHLVRRRGQEARLRCSPMKGHSHVYWYRQLPEEGLKFMVYLQKENIIDESGMPKERFSAEFPKEGPSILRIQQVVRGDSAAYFCASSPPSSQETQYFGPGTRLLVL.

This clonotype occurred a few times. The chain combines TRBV5-4 with TRBJ2-7, with D perhaps matching TRBD2 (5 bases). The CDR3 has 13 amino acids. Trimming left V 0 bases short and J 4 bases short, with 8 bases between. From germline, CDR1 is SGHNT and CDR2 YYREEE (reference sequence). The CDR3 DNA is TGTGCCAGCAGCTTGGACAGCGGATACGAGCAGTACGTC. The encoded protein is CASSLDSGYEQYV.

The chain carries TRBV5-1 and TRBJ1-2; D not certain. The CDR3 sequence is 15 residues long. V gave up 0 bases and J gave up 2 bases, with 11 bases separating them. The germline V gene encodes CDR1 SGHRS and CDR2 YFSETQ. The CDR3 loop is CASSLAVDPNYGYTF. The CDR3, as DNA: TGCGCCAGCAGCTTGGCCGTGGATCCCAACTATGGCTACACCTTC.

The chain combines TRBV20-1 with TRBJ1-6; no reliable D call. This CDR3 spans 15 amino acids. CDR1 is DFQATT and CDR2 is SNEGSKA in the germline V gene (reference sequence). Trimming removed 2 bases from V and 6 bases from J, with 14 bases in between. CDR3 coding DNA: TGCAGTGCTAGAATGCCGGGCCACACTAATTCACCCCTCCACTTT. Its protein product is CSARMPGHTNSPLHF.

The gene calls are TRBV20-1 and TRBJ2-5, with D tentatively TRBD2 (7 bases). Trimming shortened V by 0 bases and J by 5 bases, and 16 bases separated the two germline ends. CDR1 DFQATT and CDR2 SNEGSKA come from the germline V gene (reference sequence). This CDR3 is 15 amino acids long. CDR3 bases: TGCAGTGCTAGAGATATGAGGGGGGGTGAGGAGACCCAGTACTTC. Translated, it gives CSARDMRGGEETQYF.

The chain recombines TRBV20-1 with TRBJ2-1; 13 bases match TRBD2. CDR3 length equals 14 residues. Germline lookup yields CDR1 DFQATT and CDR2 SNEGSKA (reference sequence). The J segment lost 6 bases and the V segment lost 5 bases, leaving 4 bases of the junction unmatched. DNA for the CDR3: TGCAGTGCTGCGGGACTAGCGGGGACCAATGAGCAGTTCTTC. This gives the protein CSAAGLAGTNEQFF.

This clonotype was counted many times. This chain joins TRBV7-2 and TRBJ2-2; D is undetermined. The CDR3 is 12 residues long. V shed 5 bases and J shed 6 bases, with 7 bases lying between them. Germline CDR1 reads SGHTA; CDR2 reads FQGNSA. CDR3 amino acids: CASSLNSGELFF. In DNA, the CDR3 is TGTGCCAGCAGCCTCAACTCCGGGGAGCTGTTTTTT.

The sample holds a few counts of this clonotype. The V gene is TRBV6-4, the J gene TRBJ2-1; TRBD1 matches at 9 bases. The V and J ends lost 6 bases and 5 bases, in that order; junction bases with no gene match: 11. The CDR3 length is 16 residues. Germline values: CDR1 MRHNA, CDR2 SNTAGT. The CDR3 nucleotides read TGTGCCAGCAGAAAATTGGACAGGGGTTCCCACAATGAGCAGTTCTTC. Translating it yields CASRKLDRGSHNEQFF.

This clonotype was seen ten or more times. The chain uses TRBV5-1 and TRBJ2-1; possibly TRBD2 for D (7 bases). Trimming shortened V by 3 bases and J by 2 bases, and 12 bases separated the two germline ends. The CDR3 loop spans 15 amino acids. CDR1 is SGHRS and CDR2 is YFSETQ in the germline V gene. The CDR3 sequence is CASSWGAGAYNEQFF. CDR3 sequence (DNA): TGCGCCAGCAGCTGGGGGGCGGGGGCCTACAATGAGCAGTTCTTC.

The chain uses TRBV5-5 and TRBJ2-4, with TRBD2 matching 7 bases. Looked up from germline, CDR1 is SGHKS and CDR2 is YYEKEE (reference sequence). The V gene end was trimmed by 6 bases and the J gene end by 2 bases; junction bases not matched to a gene: 11. The CDR3 totals 16 residues. CDR3 DNA sequence: TGTGCCAGCACCTCCAGCGGGGATCGACCCAAAAACATTCAGTACTTC. This translates into CASTSSGDRPKNIQYF.

This clonotype occurred a few times. The V gene is TRBV5-1, the J gene TRBJ2-2; D is ambiguous. From germline, CDR1 is SGHRS and CDR2 YFSETQ. The CDR3 has 11 residues. Trimming took off 0 bases at V and 14 bases at J, with 8 bases between the two ends. CDR3 in amino acids: CASSLEGTLFF. CDR3 in DNA: TGCGCCAGCAGCTTGGAGGGTACTCTGTTTTTT.

This clonotype turned up a few times. The gene calls are TRBV14 and TRBJ2-3; a weak D match, TRBD1 (5 bases). The CDR3 contains 15 residues. Germline-derived CDR1 and CDR2 are SGHDN and FVKESK. V was clipped by 3 bases and J by 0 bases, with 10 bases between them. CDR3: CASSHRAHSTDTQYF. The CDR3 nucleotides are TGTGCCAGCAGCCACAGGGCCCACAGCACAGATACGCAGTATTTT.

This clonotype showed up just a few times. This rearrangement joins TRBV7-2 to TRBJ1-3, with no clear D. The CDR3 runs to 13 residues. Trimming cost V 5 bases and J 8 bases, with 13 bases left between them. CDR1 and CDR2 from the germline V gene are SGHTA and FQGNSA. CDR3 sequence reads: CASSPFRSHTIYF. The CDR3 DNA reads TGTGCCAGCAGCCCCTTCAGGTCACACACCATATATTTT. Using reference TRBV7-2 and TRBJ1-3 for the parts outside the CDR3, the full variable domain is GAGVSQSPSNKVTEKGKDVELRCDPISGHTALYWYRQSLGQGLEFLIYFQGNSAPDKSGLPSDRFSAERTGGSVSTLTIQRTQQEDSAVYLCASSPFRSHTIYFGEGSWLTVV.

This clonotype was detected ten times or more. The chain has TRBV20-1 and TRBJ1-3; 7 bases are a match to TRBD1. CDR3 length: 13 residues. Trimming at V came to 6 bases and at J to 1 base, leaving 3 bases not matched to a gene. CDR1 and CDR2 from the germline V gene are DFQATT and SNEGSKA (reference sequence). CDR3: CSAGQASGNTIYF. The CDR3 nucleotides read TGCAGTGCAGGACAGGCATCTGGAAACACCATATATTTT.

The sample holds many counts of this clonotype. J is TRBJ2-3 and V is TRBV5-1; D unclear. V dropped 4 bases and J dropped 6 bases, with 21 bases sitting between them. CDR1 and CDR2 from the germline V gene are SGHRS and YFSETQ. This CDR3 spans 16 amino acids. CDR3 nucleotides: TGCGCCAGCAGCGCGTCGGACCATCCTTACGAGGATACGCAGTATTTT. Translation gives CASSASDHPYEDTQYF.

This chain joins TRBV5-1 and TRBJ1-1; maybe TRBD1 (5 bases). V shed 4 bases and J shed 4 bases, with 11 bases lying between them. The germline CDR1 and CDR2 sequences are SGHRS and YFSETQ. The CDR3 is made up of 13 amino acids. The CDR3 sequence is CASSETGLTEAFF. Written as DNA, the CDR3 is TGCGCCAGCAGCGAAACAGGCCTCACTGAAGCTTTCTTT.

This clonotype was seen a few times. The chain employs TRBV4-2 and TRBJ2-2; D might be TRBD1 (5 bases). V shed 0 bases and J shed 1 base, with 12 bases lying between them. Germline assignment: CDR1 LGHNA and CDR2 YNFKEQ. The CDR3 loop spans 17 amino acids. The CDR3 DNA sequence: TGTGCCAGCAGCCAAGATCTGGGCAGGGTGAACACCGGGGAGCTGTTTTTT. This sequence encodes CASSQDLGRVNTGELFF.

The chain links TRBV3-1 to TRBJ1-1, with TRBD1 matching 7 bases. The CDR3 runs 14 residues. Germline values: CDR1 LGHDT, CDR2 YNNKEL (reference sequence). V was pared by 5 bases and J by 0 bases, with 3 bases of the junction left unmatched. CDR3 DNA sequence: TGTGCCAGCAGCGGGCAGGGGGTGAACACTGAAGCTTTCTTT. Amino acids: CASSGQGVNTEAFF. Full variable domain (rest looked up from reference TRBV3-1 and TRBJ1-1): DTAVSQTPKYLVTQMGNDKSIKCEQNLGHDTMYWYKQDSKKFLKIMFSYNNKELIINETVPNRFSPKSPDKAHLNLHINSLELGDSAVYFCASSGQGVNTEAFFGQGTRLTVV.

Only a few counts were recorded for this clonotype. The chain couples TRBV7-9 to TRBJ1-3; 7 positions agree with TRBD1. Germline CDR1 and CDR2: SEHNR and FQNEAQ (reference sequence). V lost 7 bases and J lost 0; bases outside the gene matches: 6. The CDR3 loop spans 15 amino acids. The CDR3 here is CASTPGQFSGNTIYF. CDR3 DNA sequence: TGTGCCAGCACCCCGGGACAGTTCTCTGGAAACACCATATATTTT.

This chain connects TRBV18 to TRBJ2-7; 7 bases fit TRBD1. CDR1 and CDR2 from the germline V gene are KGHSH and LQKENI. The CDR3 extends over 13 amino acids. Losses at the gene ends were 3 bases for V and 7 bases for J; bases not matched to a gene: 6. CDR3 in amino acids: CASSPDRDEEQYV. The CDR3 coding sequence is TGTGCCAGCTCACCCGACAGGGATGAGGAGCAGTACGTC.

This clonotype showed up just once. This chain uses TRBV7-2 with TRBJ2-6, with 8 positions matching TRBD1. Looked up from germline, CDR1 is SGHTA and CDR2 is FQGNSA. The CDR3 totals 18 residues. V trimming: 5 bases; J trimming: 0 bases; junction bases outside the gene matches: 9. The CDR3 protein is CASSPRDRFFSGANVLTF. The CDR3 DNA is TGTGCCAGCAGCCCCCGGGACAGGTTCTTCTCTGGGGCCAACGTCCTGACTTTC. The full variable domain, rest sourced from reference TRBV7-2 and TRBJ2-6, is GAGVSQSPSNKVTEKGKDVELRCDPISGHTALYWYRQSLGQGLEFLIYFQGNSAPDKSGLPSDRFSAERTGGSVSTLTIQRTQQEDSAVYLCASSPRDRFFSGANVLTFGAGSRLTVL.